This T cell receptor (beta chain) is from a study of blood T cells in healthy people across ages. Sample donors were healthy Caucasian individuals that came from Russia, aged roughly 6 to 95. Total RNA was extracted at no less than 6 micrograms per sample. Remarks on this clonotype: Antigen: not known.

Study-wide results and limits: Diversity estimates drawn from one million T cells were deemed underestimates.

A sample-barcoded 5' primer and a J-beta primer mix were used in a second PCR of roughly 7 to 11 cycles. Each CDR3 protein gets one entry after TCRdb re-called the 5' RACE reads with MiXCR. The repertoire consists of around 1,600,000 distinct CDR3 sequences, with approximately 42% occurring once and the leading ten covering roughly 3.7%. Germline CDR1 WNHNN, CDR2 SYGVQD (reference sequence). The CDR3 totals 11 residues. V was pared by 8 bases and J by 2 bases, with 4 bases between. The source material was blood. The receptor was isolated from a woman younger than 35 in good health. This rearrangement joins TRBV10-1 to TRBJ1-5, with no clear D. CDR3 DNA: TGCGCCAGCCACCGCAATCAGCCCCAGCATTTT. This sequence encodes CASHRNQPQHF.